This entry lists 30 T cell receptor beta chains sequenced from one sample in a study of cytomegalovirus exposure and HLA in healthy donors. The data were produced by immunoSEQ multiplex PCR, yet TCRdb's version contains in-frame clones alone and is incomplete. Among 150,000 to 200,000 clones listed, 70% to 90% were seen once. The sample taken for sequencing was PBMCs. These receptors were obtained from a man between 18 and 29 years old in good health and CMV-seronegative.

The V gene is TRBV5-1, the J gene TRBJ1-5, with D perhaps matching TRBD1 (5 bases). CDR1 is SGHRS and CDR2 is YFSETQ in the germline V gene. This CDR3 is built from 14 residues. Trimming shortened V by 2 bases and J by 2 bases, and 8 bases separated the two germline ends. The CDR3 bases are TGCGCCAGCAGCTTAGAAGGGGGCAATCAGCCCCAGCATTTT. Translating it yields CASSLEGGNQPQHF.

This chain uses TRBV5-1 with TRBJ2-6; D is perhaps TRBD1 (5 bases). This CDR3 is 19 amino acids long. Germline V CDR1 and CDR2: SGHRS, YFSETQ. Trimming left V 1 base short and J 0 bases short, with 17 bases between. This CDR3 is CASSLFSRGFNSGANVLTF. CDR3 in DNA: TGCGCCAGCAGCTTGTTTAGTAGGGGATTTAACTCTGGGGCCAACGTCCTGACTTTC. Full variable domain (rest looked up from reference TRBV5-1 and TRBJ2-6): KAGVTQTPRYLIKTRGQQVTLSCSPISGHRSVSWYQQTPGQGLQFLFEYFSETQRNKGNFPGRFSGRQFSNSRSEMNVSTLELGDSALYLCASSLFSRGFNSGANVLTFGAGSRLTVL.

This clone has only one observation. In the same sample, other DNA sequences code for this CDR3. The CDR3 bases are TGTGCCAGCAGTTTATCCAGCGGGGGGGCAAATGAGCAGTTCTTC. This encodes CASSLSSGGANEQFF. The J gene is TRBJ2-1, the V gene TRBV28; 10 positions agree with TRBD2. Losses at the gene ends were 1 base for V and 7 bases for J; bases not matched to a gene: 4. CDR3 length: 15 residues. Looked up from germline, CDR1 is MDHEN and CDR2 is SYDVKM. The full variable domain, with the rest looked up from reference TRBV28 and TRBJ2-1, is DVKVTQSSRYLVKRTGEKVFLECVQDMDHENMFWYRQDPGLGLRLIYFSYDVKMKEKGDIPEGYSVSREKKERFSLILESASTNQTSMYLCASSLSSGGANEQFFGPGTRLTVL.

The chain uses TRBV28 and TRBJ1-1; D possibly corresponds to TRBD1 (6 bases). CDR3 length: 14 amino acids. Trimming removed 5 bases at V and 1 base at J, with 11 bases between. Germline lookup yields CDR1 MDHEN and CDR2 SYDVKM. CDR3: CASSVGGQNTEAFF. In DNA, the CDR3 is TGTGCCAGCAGTGTCGGGGGGCAGAACACTGAAGCTTTCTTT.

V gene TRBV6-4 combines with J gene TRBJ1-1; TRBD1 is a possible D gene (5 bases). V lost 9 bases, J lost 0 bases, and 11 bases lay in between. The germline V gene encodes CDR1 MRHNA and CDR2 SNTAGT. CDR3 length: 13 amino acids. Here the CDR3 DNA reads TGTGCCAGTTCGGACACTCTGAACACTGAAGCTTTCTTT. It translates to CASSDTLNTEAFF.

CDR3 sequence: CASRIRQANTEAFF. As DNA, the CDR3 is TGTGCCAGCAGAATACGACAGGCGAACACTGAAGCTTTCTTT. V gene TRBV6-5 combines with J gene TRBJ1-1; possible D gene TRBD1, 6 bases. The V gene's germline CDR1 is MNHEY and CDR2 SVGAGI. The CDR3 has 14 residues. V lost 6 bases and J 1 base, leaving 12 bases between the germline ends.

This clone came up once. This rearrangement joins TRBV25-1 to TRBJ2-2, with 8 bases identical to TRBD1. V lost 7 bases, J lost 2 bases, and 9 bases stayed unmatched. The CDR3 has 16 amino acids. Germline CDR1 and CDR2: MGHDK and SYGVNS. The CDR3: CASTSPDRANTGELFF. CDR3 DNA sequence: TGTGCCAGCACGTCCCCGGACAGGGCTAACACCGGGGAGCTGTTTTTT.

The genes are TRBV2 and TRBJ2-2; possibly TRBD2 for D (6 bases). This CDR3 is 13 amino acids long. Trimming cost V 6 bases and J 7 bases, with 12 bases left between them. Germline V CDR1 and CDR2: SNHLY, FYNNEI. The CDR3 sequence is CASRGGIGGELFF. The CDR3 DNA is TGTGCCAGCAGAGGAGGGATTGGCGGGGAGCTGTTTTTT.

V and J are TRBV5-6 and TRBJ1-1; 8 bases map to TRBD1. This CDR3 is built from 15 residues. The V gene end was trimmed by 3 bases and the J gene end by 6 bases; junction bases not matched to a gene: 10. Looked up from germline, CDR1 is SGHDT and CDR2 is YYEEEE. CDR3 protein: CASSSTPQGGAEAFF. The CDR3 DNA follows: TGTGCCAGCAGCTCGACCCCACAGGGGGGGGCTGAAGCTTTCTTT.

The V call is TRBV6-1, the J call TRBJ1-2; a possible D gene is TRBD1 (5 bases). With 5 bases removed from V and 6 bases from J, the gap between germline ends came to 13 bases. Germline loops: CDR1 MNHNS, CDR2 SASEGT. The CDR3 contains 13 residues. CDR3 bases: TGTGCCAGCAGTCTGGGGAGGGACGATGGCTACACCTTC. This sequence encodes CASSLGRDDGYTF.

The sample holds one count of this clone. The chain joins TRBV4-2 to TRBJ1-1; 11 nucleotides line up with TRBD1. The trim removed 5 bases at V and 1 base at J, leaving 6 bases unmatched. From germline, CDR1 is LGHNA and CDR2 YNFKEQ. The CDR3 has 16 residues. CDR3 protein: CASSKQGQGGNTEAFF. As DNA, the CDR3 is TGTGCCAGCAGCAAACAGGGACAGGGGGGGAACACTGAAGCTTTCTTT.

Concerning this clone itself: The junction departs from germline at one end; a sequencing error may be responsible. This rearrangement joins TRBV5-1 to TRBJ2-7; TRBD2 matches at 9 bases. The germline CDR1 and CDR2 sequences are SGHRS and YFSETQ. CDR3 size: 15 residues. The chain's CDR3 is CASSLDGLAIYGQYF. DNA for the CDR3: TGCGCCAGCAGCTTGGACGGACTAGCGATTTACGGGCAGTACTTC.

The chain uses TRBV7-6 and TRBJ1-2, with TRBD1 as a possible D gene (5 bases). Trimming took off 1 base at V and 8 bases at J, with 14 bases between the two ends. The CDR3 is made up of 14 amino acids. Per germline, CDR1 SGHVS and CDR2 FNYEAQ. CDR3 in DNA: TGTGCCAGCAGCTTAGGCGGGACCATTGACGGCTACACCTTC. Encoded protein: CASSLGGTIDGYTF.

This clone is a singleton in its sample. The V call is TRBV5-4, the J call TRBJ2-2; TRBD1 matches at 8 bases. J gave up 4 bases and V 0 bases, and 5 bases lay outside the gene matches. CDR3 size: 16 residues. Germline CDR1 is SGHNT and CDR2 is YYREEE (reference sequence). Here the CDR3 DNA reads TGTGCCAGCAGCTTGGGGACAGGGCGAGGCACCGGGGAGCTGTTTTTT. It yields the protein CASSLGTGRGTGELFF.

Written as DNA, the CDR3 is TGTGCCAGCTCACGTTCATCGGGACAGGAGAATCAGCCCCAGCATTTT. Its protein product is CASSRSSGQENQPQHF. V is TRBV18 and J is TRBJ1-5; TRBD1 aligns across 8 bases. CDR3 size: 16 residues. Germline V gene data show CDR1 as KGHSH and CDR2 as LQKENI. Trimming at V came to 4 bases and at J to 4 bases, leaving 9 bases not matched to a gene. The full variable domain, its missing parts supplied by reference TRBV18 and TRBJ1-5, is NAGVMQNPRHLVRRRGQEARLRCSPMKGHSHVYWYRQLPEEGLKFMVYLQKENIIDESGMPKERFSAEFPKEGPSILRIQQVVRGDSAAYFCASSRSSGQENQPQHFGDGTRLSIL.

The chain couples TRBV15 to TRBJ2-4; D might be TRBD1 (6 bases). CDR1 is LNHNV, CDR2 YYDKDF, per germline (reference sequence). There are 17 residues in the CDR3. The germline V and J ends were trimmed by 0 bases and 1 base, with 13 bases remaining between them. The CDR3 DNA sequence: TGTGCCACCAGCAGAGATGGGGGCGGGTTGGCCAAAAACATTCAGTACTTC. Protein: CATSRDGGGLAKNIQYF.

The V and J genes are TRBV5-1 and TRBJ2-2, with TRBD1 matching 9 bases. The CDR3 runs 17 residues. After removal of 4 bases from V and 5 bases from J, the junction contained 12 bases not matched to a gene. CDR1 and CDR2 from the germline V gene are SGHRS and YFSETQ. The CDR3 loop is CASSVDSGQGITGELFF. The CDR3 DNA follows: TGCGCCAGCAGCGTGGATTCGGGACAGGGTATAACCGGGGAGCTGTTTTTT.

This chain uses TRBV6-1 with TRBJ1-1; tentatively, D is TRBD1 (6 bases). Germline assignment: CDR1 MNHNS and CDR2 SASEGT. Trimming pared 3 bases from V and 5 bases from J, leaving 10 bases between. This CDR3 spans 13 amino acids. Written as DNA, the CDR3 is TGTGCCAGCAGTGACAGGGGCTGGACTGAAGCTTTCTTT. Protein sequence: CASSDRGWTEAFF.

The chain joins TRBV27 to TRBJ1-5; weak D call: TRBD1 (5 bases). Germline-derived CDR1 and CDR2 are MNHEY and SMNVEV (reference sequence). The CDR3 contains 14 residues. The V and J ends lost 2 bases and 7 bases respectively, with 12 bases between them. The CDR3 protein is CASSLGGVGQPQHF. CDR3 nucleotides: TGTGCCAGCAGTTTAGGGGGGGTTGGGCAGCCCCAGCATTTT.

This chain connects TRBV19 to TRBJ2-6; possible D gene TRBD1, 6 bases. Germline CDR1 reads LNHDA; CDR2 reads SQIVND (reference sequence). V lost 6 bases and J lost 1, with 10 bases in between. The CDR3 has 15 amino acids. This chain's CDR3 is CASSLQGSGANVLTF. The CDR3 coding sequence is TGTGCCAGTAGCCTTCAGGGGTCTGGGGCCAACGTCCTGACTTTC.

On this clone: The sample carries other DNA sequences with the same CDR3. This chain uses TRBV7-8 with TRBJ2-7, with 8 bases lining up with TRBD1. CDR3 length: 15 amino acids. Per germline, CDR1 SGHVS and CDR2 FQNEAQ. Trimming cost V 1 base and J 0 bases; bases outside gene matches: 2. CDR3 sequence reads: CASSLGQGPSYEQYV. Here the CDR3 DNA reads TGTGCCAGCAGCTTAGGACAGGGGCCCTCCTACGAGCAGTACGTC.

The chain is built from TRBV11-2 and TRBJ2-1; D is possibly TRBD2 (5 bases). V was clipped by 5 bases and J by 4 bases, with 9 bases between them. The CDR3 is 13 residues long. The germline V gene has CDR1 SGHAT and CDR2 FQNNGV. The CDR3 here is CASSISAYNEQFF. CDR3 nucleotide sequence: TGTGCCAGCAGCATTAGCGCTTACAATGAGCAGTTCTTC.

The chain recombines TRBV6-1 with TRBJ2-7; D possibly corresponds to TRBD1 (6 bases). The V gene lost 4 bases and the J gene lost 4 bases, with 8 bases spanning the gap. Looked up from germline, CDR1 is MNHNS and CDR2 is SASEGT. The CDR3 contains 12 residues. CDR3 sequence: CASSAQGYEQYV. The DNA for the CDR3 is TGTGCCAGCAGTGCACAGGGTTACGAGCAGTACGTC.

This clone appeared a few times. The chain is built from TRBV6-5 and TRBJ1-5; 8 positions match TRBD1. The V gene's germline CDR1 is MNHEY and CDR2 SVGAGI. The V gene end was trimmed by 5 bases and the J gene end by 5 bases; junction bases not matched to a gene: 5. This CDR3 spans 14 amino acids. The CDR3 DNA sequence: TGTGCCAGCAGTCAAGGGACAGGTGATCAGCCCCAGCATTTT. It yields the protein CASSQGTGDQPQHF.

The chain employs TRBV4-1 and TRBJ2-1, with D perhaps TRBD2 (6 bases). The germline gives CDR1 MGHRA, CDR2 YSYEKL. The CDR3 covers 15 residues. V gave up 6 bases and J gave up 2 bases, with 14 bases separating them. The CDR3 region has the DNA TGCGCCAGCAGACTTCTACGCGGGACCTACAATGAGCAGTTCTTC. Protein: CASRLLRGTYNEQFF.

The gene calls are TRBV29-1 and TRBJ1-1; tentatively, D is TRBD1 (6 bases). The V gene's germline CDR1 is SQVTM and CDR2 ANQGSEA. CDR3 length equals 15 residues. Between the trimmed V and J ends, which lost 2 bases and 0 bases, there was a span of 13 bases. In nucleotides, the CDR3 is TGCAGCGTTGAAAGGACAGTTTCCCTGAACACTGAAGCTTTCTTT. This translates into CSVERTVSLNTEAFF. Full variable domain (rest looked up from reference TRBV29-1 and TRBJ1-1): SAVISQKPSRDICQRGTSLTIQCQVDSQVTMMFWYRQQPGQSLTLIATANQGSEATYESGFVIDKFPISRPNLTFSTLTVSNMSPEDSSIYLCSVERTVSLNTEAFFGQGTRLTVV.

The genes are TRBV18 and TRBJ1-5; 9 nucleotides line up with TRBD1. Germline assignment: CDR1 KGHSH and CDR2 LQKENI. This CDR3 contains 15 residues. V lost 4 bases to trimming and J lost 5 bases; unmatched junction nucleotides: 6. CDR3 in amino acids: CASSRGQGVDQPQHF. As DNA, the CDR3 is TGTGCCAGCTCACGGGGACAGGGCGTCGATCAGCCCCAGCATTTT.

V usage is TRBV27 and J usage is TRBJ1-2, with D maybe TRBD1 (5 bases). V was shortened by 4 bases and J by 3 bases, with 18 bases between the two germline ends. CDR3 length equals 16 residues. The germline gives CDR1 MNHEY, CDR2 SMNVEV (reference sequence). The CDR3 sequence: CASSYIPTGGYYGYTF. The DNA for the CDR3 is TGTGCCAGCAGTTACATCCCCACCGGGGGGTACTATGGCTACACCTTC.

This clone appeared a few times. At one of its ends the junction is not consistent with the germline gene, which may arise from a read error. The chain joins TRBV29-1 to TRBJ1-2; 8 bases fit TRBD1. The CDR3 is made up of 9 amino acids. Germline V gene data show CDR1 as SQVTM and CDR2 as ANQGSEA. The CDR3 DNA follows: TGCAGCGTTGAGAACAGGGGGGTATTC. Protein sequence: CSVENRGVF.

The V call is TRBV6-5, the J call TRBJ1-4; TRBD1 aligns across 8 bases. Germline V lookup: CDR1 MNHEY, CDR2 SVGAGI. Unmatched junction bases numbered 6, after V lost 4 bases and J lost 8 bases. The CDR3 contains 14 residues. DNA of the CDR3: TGTGCCAGCAGTTCCCAGGGGGCGCGAGAAAAACTGTTTTTT. This encodes CASSSQGAREKLFF.